This is a list of T cell receptor beta chains from one sample in a study of blood T cell repertoires in COVID-19. Libraries were prepared by immunoSEQ multiplex PCR; TCRdb keeps only in-frame clonotypes and omits some of them. There are just over 90,000 clones in the sample; about 88% occur only once, and 18% lies in the top ten. Material: peripheral blood. The receptors shown here come from a woman older than 75 with acute or convalescent COVID-19. Each CDR3 is given with its conserved first and last residue. A D gene is named only where the DNA matches it firmly. Clone size appears in some rows only: once, few, many, or a class for an expanded clone.

-,-,TRBJ1-2,TRBV7-6,CASSPSGGLNGYTF,TGTGCCAGCAGCCCAAGCGGGGGGCTGAATGGCTACACCTTC
-,-,TRBJ1-4,TRBV2,CASSGVSYNEKLFF,TGTGCCAGCAGCGGAGTTTCTTATAATGAAAAACTGTTTTTT
-,-,TRBJ1-2,TRBV7-2,CASSQRSYGYTF,TGTGCCAGCAGCCAGAGGAGCTATGGCTACACCTTC
-,-,TRBJ1-5,TRBV19,CASKGDGNQPQHF,TGTGCCAGTAAGGGGGACGGCAATCAGCCCCAGCATTTT
-,-,TRBJ1-6,TRBV9,CASSLLPSSYNSPLHF,TGTGCCAGCAGCCTCCTCCCCAGCTCCTATAATTCACCCCTCCACTTT
TRBD1,-,TRBJ1-5,TRBV24-1,CATSDWKQGDQPQHF,TGTGCCACCAGTGATTGGAAGCAGGGGGATCAGCCCCAGCATTTT
-,-,TRBJ1-1,TRBV5-1,CASSLSSGLRDTEAFF,TGCGCCAGCAGCTTGTCCTCGGGCCTCAGGGACACTGAAGCTTTCTTT
-,once,TRBJ1-1,TRBV6-5,CASSYSIGFAEAFF,TGTGCCAGCAGTTACTCGATCGGGTTCGCTGAAGCTTTCTTT
-,-,TRBJ1-5,TRBV6-1,CASSERGNPNQPQHF,TGTGCCAGCAGTGAAAGGGGAAACCCCAATCAGCCCCAGCATTTT
-,-,TRBJ2-6,TRBV7-3,CASSLRGTGYSGANVLTF,TGTGCCAGCAGCTTAAGGGGAACAGGCTACTCTGGGGCCAACGTCCTGACTTTC
TRBD1,-,TRBJ2-1,TRBV7-3,CASSRDRGENEQFF,TGTGCCAGCAGCCGGGACAGGGGTGAAAATGAGCAGTTCTTC
-,-,TRBJ1-2,TRBV7-2,CASSLQTVYGYTF,TGTGCCAGCAGCTTACAGACAGTCTATGGCTACACCTTC
-,-,TRBJ2-7,TRBV5-1,CASSHSDTLEQYF,TGCGCCAGCAGCCATTCCGACACCCTCGAGCAGTACTTC
-,once,TRBJ1-1,TRBV10-3,CATGTTNTEAFF,TGTGCCACCGGGACAACTAACACTGAAGCTTTCTTT
TRBD2,-,TRBJ2-1,TRBV7-3,CASSLNSGGINEQFF,TGTGCCAGCAGCCTGAATAGCGGGGGGATCAATGAGCAGTTCTTC
TRBD1,once,TRBJ2-3,TRBV2,CASRVQGILTDTQYF,TGTGCCAGCAGAGTACAGGGGATCCTCACAGATACGCAGTATTTT
-,-,TRBJ1-6,TRBV6-6,CASTPLGRGKNSPLHF,TGTGCCAGCACCCCATTGGGCAGGGGAAAAAATTCACCCCTCCACTTT
TRBD2,-,TRBJ2-5,TRBV11-2,CASSSAGTSPKTQYF,TGTGCCAGCAGCTCAGCCGGGACTAGCCCTAAGACCCAGTACTTC
TRBD1,-,TRBJ1-2,TRBV2,CASSPPGQGARGYTF,TGTGCCAGCAGCCCGCCGGGACAGGGGGCGCGGGGCTACACCTTC
-,-,TRBJ2-7,TRBV12-5,CASGLGTGTQYF,TGTGCTAGTGGTTTGGGAACAGGGACGCAGTACTTC
TRBD1,-,TRBJ1-2,TRBV25-1,CASSESGAGGGYTF,TGTGCCAGCAGTGAATCCGGGGCAGGGGGAGGCTACACCTTC
-,-,TRBJ2-5,TRBV3-1/TRBV3-2,CASSPGAGAPTAQYF,TGTGCCAGCAGCCCCGGGGCGGGGGCCCCTACAGCCCAGTACTTC
TRBD2,-,TRBJ2-1,TRBV7-2,CASSLRRAGTSGVDEQFF,TGTGCCAGCAGCTTACGCCGGGCCGGGACTAGCGGGGTCGATGAGCAGTTCTTC
TRBD1,-,TRBJ2-7,TRBV28,CASSPQGFLGEQYF,TGTGCCAGCAGTCCACAGGGGTTTCTCGGCGAGCAGTACTTC
-,-,TRBJ1-2,TRBV27,CASSLVGGVNYGYTF,TGTGCCAGCAGTTTAGTAGGGGGGGTTAACTATGGCTACACCTTC
-,few,TRBJ1-1,TRBV7-9,CASSSTQGTEAFF,TGTGCCAGCAGCTCCACTCAGGGCACTGAAGCTTTCTTT
TRBD1,-,TRBJ1-1,TRBV6-5,CASSSGGQTNTEAFF,TGTGCCAGCAGTTCAGGGGGACAGACTAACACTGAAGCTTTCTTT
TRBD1,-,TRBJ2-1,TRBV27,CASSLEQGANEQFF,TGTGCCAGCAGTTTAGAACAGGGGGCCAATGAGCAGTTCTTC
TRBD2,-,TRBJ2-3,TRBV7-3,CASSATSGGRTDTQYF,TGTGCCAGCAGCGCCACTAGCGGGGGACGCACAGATACGCAGTATTTT
-,-,TRBJ1-2,TRBV5-1,CASSLAPGDSYGYTF,TGCGCCAGCAGCTTGGCCCCGGGCGACAGCTATGGCTACACCTTC
TRBD1,-,TRBJ1-2,TRBV7-2,CASSLDRGRLNGYTF,TGTGCCAGCAGCTTAGACAGGGGGCGGCTTAATGGCTACACCTTC